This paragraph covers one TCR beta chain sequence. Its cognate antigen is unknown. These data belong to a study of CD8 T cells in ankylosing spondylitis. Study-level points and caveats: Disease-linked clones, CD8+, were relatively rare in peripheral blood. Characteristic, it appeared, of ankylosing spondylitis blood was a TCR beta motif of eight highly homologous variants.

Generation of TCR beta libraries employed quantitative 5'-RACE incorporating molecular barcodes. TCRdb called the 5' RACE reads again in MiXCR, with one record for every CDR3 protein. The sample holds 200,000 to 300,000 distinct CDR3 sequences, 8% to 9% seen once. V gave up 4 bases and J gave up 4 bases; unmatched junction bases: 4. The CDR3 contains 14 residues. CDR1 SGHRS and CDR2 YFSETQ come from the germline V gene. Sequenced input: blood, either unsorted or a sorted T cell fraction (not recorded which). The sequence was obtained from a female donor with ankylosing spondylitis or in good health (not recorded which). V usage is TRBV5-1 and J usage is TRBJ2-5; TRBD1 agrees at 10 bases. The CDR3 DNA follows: TGCGCCAGCAGCCCCAGGACAGGGGGAGAGACCCAGTACTTC. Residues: CASSPRTGGETQYF.